What follows is one TCR beta chain and its context. These data come from a study of radiotherapy plus CTLA-4 blockade in lung cancer. The wider study: Disease control was achieved by approximately 30% of patients, and objective responses by 18%.

Sequencing used immunoSEQ multiplex PCR; TCRdb keeps in-frame clones, though not all of them. The sample gives around 90,000 clones, around 82% of which show up once; more than 0.75% is in the top ten. Sequenced here: peripheral blood, sampled from a patient treated with radiotherapy plus ipilimumab. This receptor was identified in a human donor with non-small cell lung cancer who had stable disease on radiotherapy plus ipilimumab.

The CDR3 DNA reads TGTGCCAGCAGCTCCCCCGGTGGGGGGGCCGGGACAGATACGCAGTATTTT. Protein product: CASSSPGGGAGTDTQYF. The rearrangement uses TRBV11-2 and TRBJ2-3; the D gene is possibly TRBD2 (7 bases). Germline CDR1 is SGHAT and CDR2 is FQNNGV. V lost 4 bases, J lost 3 bases, and 20 bases lay in between. This CDR3 region has 17 residues. Full variable domain (rest looked up from reference TRBV11-2 and TRBJ2-3): EAGVAQSPRYKIIEKRQSVAFWCNPISGHATLYWYQQILGQGPKLLIQFQNNGVVDDSQLPKDRFSAERLKGVDSTLKIQPAKLEDSAVYLCASSSPGGGAGTDTQYFGPGTRLTVL.